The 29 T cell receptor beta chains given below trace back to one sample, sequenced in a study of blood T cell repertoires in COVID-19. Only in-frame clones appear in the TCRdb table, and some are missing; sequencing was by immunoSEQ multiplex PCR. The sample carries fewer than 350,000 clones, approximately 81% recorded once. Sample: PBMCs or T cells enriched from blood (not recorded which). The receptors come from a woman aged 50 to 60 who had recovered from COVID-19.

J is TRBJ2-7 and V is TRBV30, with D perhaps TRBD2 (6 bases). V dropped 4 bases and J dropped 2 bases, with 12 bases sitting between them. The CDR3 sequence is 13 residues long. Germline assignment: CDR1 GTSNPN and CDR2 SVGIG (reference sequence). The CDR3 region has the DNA TGTGCCTGGAAACGGGAGAGACCCTACGAGCAGTACTTC. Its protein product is CAWKRERPYEQYF.

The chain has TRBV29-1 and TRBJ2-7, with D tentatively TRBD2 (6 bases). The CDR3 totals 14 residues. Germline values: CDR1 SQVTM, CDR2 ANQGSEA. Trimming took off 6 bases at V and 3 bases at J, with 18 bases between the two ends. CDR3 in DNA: TGCAGCGTGCGGGACTCTCAAGGAGGCTACGAGCAGTACTTC. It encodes CSVRDSQGGYEQYF.

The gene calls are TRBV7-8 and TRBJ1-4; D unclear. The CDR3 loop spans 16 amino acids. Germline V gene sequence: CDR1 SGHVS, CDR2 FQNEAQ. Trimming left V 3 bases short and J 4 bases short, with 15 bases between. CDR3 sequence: CASSFQGRGINEKLFF. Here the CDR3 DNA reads TGTGCCAGCAGCTTCCAAGGGCGGGGAATTAATGAAAAACTGTTTTTT.

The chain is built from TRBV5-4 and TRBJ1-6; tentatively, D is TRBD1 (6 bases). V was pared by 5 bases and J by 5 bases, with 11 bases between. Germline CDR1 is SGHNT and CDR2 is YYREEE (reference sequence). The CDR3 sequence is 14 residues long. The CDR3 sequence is CASRRTAHNSPLHF. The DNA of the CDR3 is TGTGCCAGCAGACGGACAGCCCATAATTCACCCCTCCACTTT.

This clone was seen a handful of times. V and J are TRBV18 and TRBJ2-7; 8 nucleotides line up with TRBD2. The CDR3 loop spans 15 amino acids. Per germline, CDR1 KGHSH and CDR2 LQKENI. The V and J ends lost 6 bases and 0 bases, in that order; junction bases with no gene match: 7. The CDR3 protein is CASSTGGASSYEQYF. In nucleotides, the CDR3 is TGTGCCAGCTCGACGGGGGGGGCGAGCTCCTACGAGCAGTACTTC.

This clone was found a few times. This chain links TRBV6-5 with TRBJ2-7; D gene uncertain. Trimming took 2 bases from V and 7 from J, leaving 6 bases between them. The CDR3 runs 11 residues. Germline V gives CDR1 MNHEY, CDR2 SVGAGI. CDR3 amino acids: CASSYLAEQYF. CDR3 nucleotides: TGTGCCAGCAGTTACCTGGCTGAGCAGTACTTC.

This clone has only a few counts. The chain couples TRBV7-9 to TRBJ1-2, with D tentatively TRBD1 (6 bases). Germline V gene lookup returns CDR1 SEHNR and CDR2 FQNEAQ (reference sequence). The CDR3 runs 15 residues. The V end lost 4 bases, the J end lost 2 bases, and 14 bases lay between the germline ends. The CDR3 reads CASSSSRQANYGYTF. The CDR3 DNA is TGTGCCAGCAGCTCCTCCCGACAGGCCAACTATGGCTACACCTTC.

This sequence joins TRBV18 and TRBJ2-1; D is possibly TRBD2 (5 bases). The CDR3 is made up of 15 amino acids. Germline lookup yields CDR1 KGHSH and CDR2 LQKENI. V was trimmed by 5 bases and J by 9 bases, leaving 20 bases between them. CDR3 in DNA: TGTGCCAGCTCATCCGACTATGCCCGGGCGAGTGAGCAGTTCTTC. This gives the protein CASSSDYARASEQFF.

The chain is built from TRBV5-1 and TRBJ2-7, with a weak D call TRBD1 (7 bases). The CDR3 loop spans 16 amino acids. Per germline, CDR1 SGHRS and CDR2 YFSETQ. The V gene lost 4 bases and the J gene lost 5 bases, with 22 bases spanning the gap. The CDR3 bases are TGCGCCAGCAGCCCGGGGGACAGATTTTCTATTCACGAGCAGTACTTC. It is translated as CASSPGDRFSIHEQYF.

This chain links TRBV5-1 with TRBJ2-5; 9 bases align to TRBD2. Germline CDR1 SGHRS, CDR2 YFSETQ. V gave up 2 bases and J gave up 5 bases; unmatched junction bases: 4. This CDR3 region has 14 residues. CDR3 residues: CASSFSGGVETQYF. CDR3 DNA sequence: TGCGCCAGCAGCTTTAGCGGGGGTGTGGAGACCCAGTACTTC.

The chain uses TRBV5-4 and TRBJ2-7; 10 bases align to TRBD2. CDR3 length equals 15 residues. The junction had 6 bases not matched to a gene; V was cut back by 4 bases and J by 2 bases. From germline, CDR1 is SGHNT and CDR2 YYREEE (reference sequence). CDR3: CASSRGTSETYEQYF. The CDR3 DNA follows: TGTGCCAGCAGCCGGGGGACTAGCGAGACCTACGAGCAGTACTTC.

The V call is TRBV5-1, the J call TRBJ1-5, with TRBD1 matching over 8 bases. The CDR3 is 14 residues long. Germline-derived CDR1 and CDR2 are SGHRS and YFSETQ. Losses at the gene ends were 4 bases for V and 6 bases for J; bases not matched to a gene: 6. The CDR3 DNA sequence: TGCGCCAGCAGCCCGACAGGGGCGGTTCAGCCCCAGCATTTT. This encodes CASSPTGAVQPQHF.

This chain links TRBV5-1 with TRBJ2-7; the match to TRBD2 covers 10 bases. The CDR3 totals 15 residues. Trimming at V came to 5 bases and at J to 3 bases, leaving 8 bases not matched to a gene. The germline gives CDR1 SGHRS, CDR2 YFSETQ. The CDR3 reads CASSWVAGGDYEQYF. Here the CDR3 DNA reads TGCGCCAGCAGTTGGGTAGCGGGGGGAGACTACGAGCAGTACTTC.

The CDR3 is CSVILPGLYNEQFF. The CDR3 nucleotides read TGCAGCGTAATACTACCGGGACTCTACAATGAGCAGTTCTTC. The V call is TRBV29-1, the J call TRBJ2-1; weak D call: TRBD2 (6 bases). The germline V gene has CDR1 SQVTM and CDR2 ANQGSEA. CDR3 length equals 14 residues. The germline V and J ends were trimmed by 6 bases and 3 bases, with 15 bases remaining between them.

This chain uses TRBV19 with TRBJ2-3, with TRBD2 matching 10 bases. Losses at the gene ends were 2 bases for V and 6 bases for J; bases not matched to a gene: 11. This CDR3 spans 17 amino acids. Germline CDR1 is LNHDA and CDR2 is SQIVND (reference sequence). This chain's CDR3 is CASSIWASGGGPDTQYF. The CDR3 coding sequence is TGTGCCAGTAGTATATGGGCTAGCGGGGGTGGCCCGGATACGCAGTATTTT. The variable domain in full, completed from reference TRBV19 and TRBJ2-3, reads DGGITQSPKYLFRKEGQNVTLSCEQNLNHDAMYWYRQDPGQGLRLIYYSQIVNDFQKGDIAEGYSVSREKKESFPLTVTSAQKNPTAFYLCASSIWASGGGPDTQYFGPGTRLTVL.

The CDR3 bases are TGTGCCAGCAGCTTTTTTGGTCAGGGCCCTAATGAAAAACTGTTTTTT. Protein: CASSFFGQGPNEKLFF. This sequence joins TRBV7-2 and TRBJ1-4, with D perhaps matching TRBD1 (5 bases). V lost 3 bases and J lost 3, with 14 bases in between. The germline gives CDR1 SGHTA, CDR2 FQGNSA. The CDR3 loop spans 16 amino acids.

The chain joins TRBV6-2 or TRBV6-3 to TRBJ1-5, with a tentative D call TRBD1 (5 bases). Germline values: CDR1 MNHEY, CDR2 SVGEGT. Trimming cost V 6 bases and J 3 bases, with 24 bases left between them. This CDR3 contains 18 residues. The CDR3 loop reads CASSPIPTQSGYNQPQHF. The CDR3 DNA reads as TGTGCCAGCAGCCCCATACCAACACAATCAGGGTACAATCAGCCCCAGCATTTT.

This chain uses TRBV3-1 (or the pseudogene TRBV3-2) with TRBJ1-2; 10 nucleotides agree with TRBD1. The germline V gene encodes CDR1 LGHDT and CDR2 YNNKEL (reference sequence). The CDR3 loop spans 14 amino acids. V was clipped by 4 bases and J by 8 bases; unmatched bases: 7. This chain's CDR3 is CASSPRQGAGGYTF. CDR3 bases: TGTGCCAGCAGCCCCCGACAGGGGGCGGGCGGCTACACCTTC.

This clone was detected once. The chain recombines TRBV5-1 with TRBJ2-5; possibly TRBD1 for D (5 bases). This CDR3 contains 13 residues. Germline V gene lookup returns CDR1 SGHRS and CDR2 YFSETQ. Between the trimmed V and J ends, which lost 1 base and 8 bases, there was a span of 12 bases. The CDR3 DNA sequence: TGCGCCAGCAGCTTGACTGTAAGGGGAACCCAGTACTTC. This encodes CASSLTVRGTQYF.

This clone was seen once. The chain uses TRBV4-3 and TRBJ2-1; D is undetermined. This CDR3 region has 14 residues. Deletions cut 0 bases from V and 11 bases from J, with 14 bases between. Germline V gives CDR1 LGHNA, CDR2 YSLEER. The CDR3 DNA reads TGCGCCAGCAGCCAAGATTCCTTAGGAGTACAGCAGTTCTTC. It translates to CASSQDSLGVQQFF.

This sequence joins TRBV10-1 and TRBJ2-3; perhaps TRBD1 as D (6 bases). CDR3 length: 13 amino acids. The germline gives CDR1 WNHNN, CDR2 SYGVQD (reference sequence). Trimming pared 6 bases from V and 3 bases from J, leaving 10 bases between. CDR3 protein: CASSRTATDTQYF. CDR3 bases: TGCGCCAGCAGCCGGACAGCAACAGATACGCAGTATTTT.

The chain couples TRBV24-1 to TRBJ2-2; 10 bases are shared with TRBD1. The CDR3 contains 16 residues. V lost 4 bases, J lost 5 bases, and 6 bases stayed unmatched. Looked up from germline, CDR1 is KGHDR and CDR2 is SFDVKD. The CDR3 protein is CATSDQTGGHTGELFF. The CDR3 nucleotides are TGTGCCACCAGTGACCAGACAGGGGGCCATACCGGGGAGCTGTTTTTT.

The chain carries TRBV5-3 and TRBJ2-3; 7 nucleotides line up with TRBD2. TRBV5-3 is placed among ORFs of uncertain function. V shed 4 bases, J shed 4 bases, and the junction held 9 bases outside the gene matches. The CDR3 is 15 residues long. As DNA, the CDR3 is TGTGCCAGAAGCGGTAGCGGGCGCCCCCCAGATACGCAGTATTTT. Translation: CARSGSGRPPDTQYF.

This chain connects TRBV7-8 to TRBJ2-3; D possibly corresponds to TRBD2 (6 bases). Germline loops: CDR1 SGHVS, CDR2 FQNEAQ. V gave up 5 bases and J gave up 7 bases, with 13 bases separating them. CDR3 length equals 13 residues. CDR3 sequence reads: CASSTTSRYTQYF. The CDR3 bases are TGTGCCAGCAGCACGACTAGTCGGTATACGCAGTATTTT.

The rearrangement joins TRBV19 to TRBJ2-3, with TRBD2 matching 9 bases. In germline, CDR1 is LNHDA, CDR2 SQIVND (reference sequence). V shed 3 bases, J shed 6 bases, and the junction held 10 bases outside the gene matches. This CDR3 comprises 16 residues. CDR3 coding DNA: TGTGCCAGTAGTATGGGTGCGGGAGGGCGCCTCGATACGCAGTATTTT. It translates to CASSMGAGGRLDTQYF.

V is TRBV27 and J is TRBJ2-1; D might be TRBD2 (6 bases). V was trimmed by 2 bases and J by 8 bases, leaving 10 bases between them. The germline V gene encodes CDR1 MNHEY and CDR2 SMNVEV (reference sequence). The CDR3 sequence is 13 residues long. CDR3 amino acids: CASSLGREYEQFF. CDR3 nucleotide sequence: TGTGCCAGCAGTTTAGGCCGGGAGTATGAGCAGTTCTTC.

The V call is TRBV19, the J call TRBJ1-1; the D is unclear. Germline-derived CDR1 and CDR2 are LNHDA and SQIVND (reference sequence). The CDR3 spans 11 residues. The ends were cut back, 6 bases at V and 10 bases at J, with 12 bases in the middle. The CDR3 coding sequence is TGTGCCAGTAGCCCGGGTTCTAGAGCTTTCTTT. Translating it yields CASSPGSRAFF.

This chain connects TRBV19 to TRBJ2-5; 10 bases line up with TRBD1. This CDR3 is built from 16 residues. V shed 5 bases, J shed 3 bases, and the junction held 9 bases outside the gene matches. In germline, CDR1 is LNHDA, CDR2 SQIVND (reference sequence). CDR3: CASSPTDRGFEETQYF. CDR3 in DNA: TGTGCCAGTAGTCCCACGGACAGGGGGTTCGAAGAGACCCAGTACTTC. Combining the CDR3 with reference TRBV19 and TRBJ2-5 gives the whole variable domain DGGITQSPKYLFRKEGQNVTLSCEQNLNHDAMYWYRQDPGQGLRLIYYSQIVNDFQKGDIAEGYSVSREKKESFPLTVTSAQKNPTAFYLCASSPTDRGFEETQYFGPGTRLLVL.

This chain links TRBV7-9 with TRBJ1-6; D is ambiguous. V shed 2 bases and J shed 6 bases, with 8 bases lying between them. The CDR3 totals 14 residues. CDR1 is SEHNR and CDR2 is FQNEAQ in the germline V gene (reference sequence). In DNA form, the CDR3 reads TGTGCCAGCAGCTTAAGTATGCGTAATTCACCCCTCCACTTT. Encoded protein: CASSLSMRNSPLHF.